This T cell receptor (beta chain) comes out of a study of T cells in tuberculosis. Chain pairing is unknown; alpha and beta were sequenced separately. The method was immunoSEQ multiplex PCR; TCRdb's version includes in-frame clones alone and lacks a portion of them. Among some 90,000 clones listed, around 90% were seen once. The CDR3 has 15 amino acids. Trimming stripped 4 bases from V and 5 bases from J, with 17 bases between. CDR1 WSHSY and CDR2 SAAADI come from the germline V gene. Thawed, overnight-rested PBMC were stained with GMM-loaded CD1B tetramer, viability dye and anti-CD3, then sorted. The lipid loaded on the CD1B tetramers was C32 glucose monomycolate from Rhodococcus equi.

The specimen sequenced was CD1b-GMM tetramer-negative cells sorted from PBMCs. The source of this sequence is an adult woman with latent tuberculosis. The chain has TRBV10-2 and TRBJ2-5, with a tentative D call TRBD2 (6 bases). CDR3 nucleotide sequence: TGCGCCAGCAGTGCCCCGGGCGGGGTTAGGGAGACCCAGTACTTC. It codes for CASSAPGGVRETQYF.